The rows below give T cell receptor beta chains drawn from one sample of a study of blood T cell repertoires in COVID-19. Method: immunoSEQ multiplex PCR; TCRdb's copy keeps in-frame clones and lacks some. The data contain about 52,000 clones, around 86% of them singletons. Specimen: peripheral blood. These receptors came from a man between 65 and 80 years old with acute or convalescent COVID-19. Each CDR3 is given with its conserved first and last residue. Fields, in order: V gene, J gene, D gene, clone size, CDR3 DNA, CDR3 protein. The D gene is left open where the match is weak. Expanded clones get a size class; other rows say once, few or many, or leave the size out.

V: TRBV2
J: TRBJ1-2
D: TRBD1
size: few
DNA: TGTGCCGCAGGGACAGGGGGCCAAGCTAACTATGGCTACACCTTC
CDR3: CAAGTGGQANYGYTF

V: TRBV20-1
J: TRBJ2-5
D: NA
size: NA
DNA: TGCAGTGCTAGTCCGAATCAGGGAATCCGAAGAGAGACCCAGTACTTC
CDR3: CSASPNQGIRRETQYF

V: TRBV15
J: TRBJ1-2
D: TRBD1
size: NA
DNA: TGTGCCACCCACGACAGGGGGCAGGGAGGCTACACCTTC
CDR3: CATHDRGQGGYTF

V: TRBV11-1
J: TRBJ1-1
D: NA
size: few
DNA: TGTGCCAGCAGCTTAGGGCACAACACTGAAGCTTTCTTT
CDR3: CASSLGHNTEAFF

V: TRBV29-1
J: TRBJ1-1
D: NA
size: NA
DNA: TGCAGCGCCCGGACACCGAACACTGAAGCTTTCTTT
CDR3: CSARTPNTEAFF

V: TRBV5-5
J: TRBJ2-3
D: NA
size: NA
DNA: TGTGCCAGCAGCTGGGGCAGGGGTTCAGATACGCAGTATTTT
CDR3: CASSWGRGSDTQYF

V: TRBV6-5
J: TRBJ1-4
D: TRBD1
size: once
DNA: TGTGCCAGCAGTCTAACTGGGACAGGGGATGAAAAACTGTTTTTT
CDR3: CASSLTGTGDEKLFF

V: TRBV5-1
J: TRBJ2-1
D: TRBD2
size: NA
DNA: TGCGCCAGCAGCTCCGGGACTAGCGGGAGTGATGAGCAGTTCTTC
CDR3: CASSSGTSGSDEQFF

V: TRBV29-1
J: TRBJ1-4
D: NA
size: NA
DNA: TGCAGCGTTGTCAGACAAGGAAGTGAAAAACTGTTTTTT
CDR3: CSVVRQGSEKLFF

V: TRBV3-1/TRBV3-2
J: TRBJ2-7
D: TRBD2
size: NA
DNA: TGTGCCACTTACCGGGGCCGCGGGAGGTACGAGCAGTACTTC
CDR3: CATYRGRGRYEQYF

V: TRBV5-6
J: TRBJ2-7
D: TRBD2
size: NA
DNA: TGTGCCAGCAGCGCCCCGGGACTACAAATGGTCGAGCAGTACTTC
CDR3: CASSAPGLQMVEQYF

V: TRBV11-2
J: TRBJ2-7
D: TRBD2
size: NA
DNA: TGTGCCAGCAGCTCCCGGACTAGCGGGGCGGTCTACGAGCAGTACTTC
CDR3: CASSSRTSGAVYEQYF

V: TRBV18
J: TRBJ1-2
D: NA
size: NA
DNA: TGTGCCAGCTCACCACAAGAGGCACGAACTAACTATGGCTACACCTTC
CDR3: CASSPQEARTNYGYTF

V: TRBV2
J: TRBJ1-5
D: NA
size: few
DNA: TGTGCCAGCAGTGCTGAGAACAGGAACAATCAGCCCCAGCATTTT
CDR3: CASSAENRNNQPQHF